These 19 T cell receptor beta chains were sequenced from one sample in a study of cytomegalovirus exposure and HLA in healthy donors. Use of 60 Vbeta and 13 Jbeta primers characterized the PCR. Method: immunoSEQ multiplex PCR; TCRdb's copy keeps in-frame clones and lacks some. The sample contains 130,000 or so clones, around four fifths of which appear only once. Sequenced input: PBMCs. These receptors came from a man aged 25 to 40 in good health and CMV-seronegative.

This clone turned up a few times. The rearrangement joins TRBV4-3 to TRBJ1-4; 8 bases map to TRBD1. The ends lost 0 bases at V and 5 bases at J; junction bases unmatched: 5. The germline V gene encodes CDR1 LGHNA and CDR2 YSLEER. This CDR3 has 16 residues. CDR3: CASSQDRGTGNEKLFF. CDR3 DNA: TGCGCCAGCAGCCAAGATCGAGGGACAGGAAATGAAAAACTGTTTTTT.

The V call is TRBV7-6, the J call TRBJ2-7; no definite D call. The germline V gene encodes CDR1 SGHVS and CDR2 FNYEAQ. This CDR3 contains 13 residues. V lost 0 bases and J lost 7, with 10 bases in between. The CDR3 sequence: CASSLAPEVEQYF. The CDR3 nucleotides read TGTGCCAGCAGCTTAGCGCCTGAGGTGGAGCAGTACTTC.

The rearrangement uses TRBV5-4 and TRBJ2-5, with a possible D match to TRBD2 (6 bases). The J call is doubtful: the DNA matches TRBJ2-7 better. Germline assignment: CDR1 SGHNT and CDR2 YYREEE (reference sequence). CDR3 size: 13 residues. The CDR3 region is CASSLAGAVEQYF. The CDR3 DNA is TGTGCCAGCAGCTTGGCGGGAGCCGTCGAGCAGTACTTC.

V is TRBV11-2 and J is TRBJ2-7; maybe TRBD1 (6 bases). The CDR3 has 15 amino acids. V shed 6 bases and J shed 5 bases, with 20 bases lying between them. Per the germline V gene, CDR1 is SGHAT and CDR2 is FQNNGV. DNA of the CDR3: TGTGCCAGCAGAGAGGCCGGGACATTGGCGCACGAGCAGTACTTC. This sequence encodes CASREAGTLAHEQYF.

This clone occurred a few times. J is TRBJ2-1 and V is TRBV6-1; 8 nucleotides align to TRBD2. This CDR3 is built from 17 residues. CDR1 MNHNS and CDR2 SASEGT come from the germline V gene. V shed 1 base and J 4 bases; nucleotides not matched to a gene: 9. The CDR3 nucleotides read TGTGCCAGCAGTGAAGGTTCTTCTAGCGGGCTTTACAATGAGCAGTTCTTC. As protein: CASSEGSSSGLYNEQFF.

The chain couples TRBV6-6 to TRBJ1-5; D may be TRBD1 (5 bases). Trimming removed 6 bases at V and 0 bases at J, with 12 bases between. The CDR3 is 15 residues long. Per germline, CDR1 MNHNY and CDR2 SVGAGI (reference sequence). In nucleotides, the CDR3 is TGTGCCAGCAGCCTTCGACAGAATAGCAATCAGCCCCAGCATTTT. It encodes CASSLRQNSNQPQHF.

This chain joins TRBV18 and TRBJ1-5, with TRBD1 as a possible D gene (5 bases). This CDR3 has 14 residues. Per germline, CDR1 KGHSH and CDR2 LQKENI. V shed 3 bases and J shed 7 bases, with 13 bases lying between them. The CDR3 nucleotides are TGTGCCAGCTCACCGGGCAGGGTTGAACAGCCCCAGCATTTT. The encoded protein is CASSPGRVEQPQHF. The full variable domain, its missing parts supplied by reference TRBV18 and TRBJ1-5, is NAGVMQNPRHLVRRRGQEARLRCSPMKGHSHVYWYRQLPEEGLKFMVYLQKENIIDESGMPKERFSAEFPKEGPSILRIQQVVRGDSAAYFCASSPGRVEQPQHFGDGTRLSIL.

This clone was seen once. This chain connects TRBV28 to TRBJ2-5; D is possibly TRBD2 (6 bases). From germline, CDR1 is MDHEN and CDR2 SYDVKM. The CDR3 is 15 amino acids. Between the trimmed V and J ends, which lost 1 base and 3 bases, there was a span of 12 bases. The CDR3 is CASSLSGTPKETQYF. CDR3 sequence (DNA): TGTGCCAGCAGTTTATCCGGGACTCCTAAAGAGACCCAGTACTTC.

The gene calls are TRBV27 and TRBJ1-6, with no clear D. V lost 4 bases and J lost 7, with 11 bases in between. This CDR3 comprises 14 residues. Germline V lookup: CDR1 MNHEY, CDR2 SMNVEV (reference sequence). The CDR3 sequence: CASSWQEKNSPLHF. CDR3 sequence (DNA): TGTGCCAGCAGTTGGCAGGAAAAGAATTCACCCCTCCACTTT.

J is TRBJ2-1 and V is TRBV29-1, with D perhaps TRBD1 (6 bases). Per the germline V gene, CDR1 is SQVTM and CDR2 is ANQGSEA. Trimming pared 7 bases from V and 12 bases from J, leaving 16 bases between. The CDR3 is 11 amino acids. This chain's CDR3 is CSGLQGSGQFF. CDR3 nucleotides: TGCAGCGGACTGCAGGGGAGTGGGCAGTTCTTC.

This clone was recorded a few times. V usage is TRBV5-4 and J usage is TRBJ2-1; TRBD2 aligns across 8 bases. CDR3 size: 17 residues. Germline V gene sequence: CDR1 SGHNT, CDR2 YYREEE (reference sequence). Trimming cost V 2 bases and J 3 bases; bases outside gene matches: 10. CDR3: CASSFGSLSGVYNEQFF. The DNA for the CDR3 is TGTGCCAGCAGCTTCGGCTCACTTAGCGGGGTCTACAATGAGCAGTTCTTC.

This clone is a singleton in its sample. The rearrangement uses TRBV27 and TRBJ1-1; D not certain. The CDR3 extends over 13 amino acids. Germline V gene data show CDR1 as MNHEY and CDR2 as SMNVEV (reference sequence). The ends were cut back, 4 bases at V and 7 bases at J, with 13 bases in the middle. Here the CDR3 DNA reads TGTGCCAGCAGTTCTAGCATCGACGGTGAAGCTTTCTTT. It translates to CASSSSIDGEAFF.

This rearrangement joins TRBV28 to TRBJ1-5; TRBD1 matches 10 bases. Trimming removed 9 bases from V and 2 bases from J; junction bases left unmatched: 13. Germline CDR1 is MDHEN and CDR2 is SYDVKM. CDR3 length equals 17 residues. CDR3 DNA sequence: TGTGCCAGTAGTCCGATGAGGGGGACAGGGGGCAATCAGCCCCAGCATTTT. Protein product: CASSPMRGTGGNQPQHF.

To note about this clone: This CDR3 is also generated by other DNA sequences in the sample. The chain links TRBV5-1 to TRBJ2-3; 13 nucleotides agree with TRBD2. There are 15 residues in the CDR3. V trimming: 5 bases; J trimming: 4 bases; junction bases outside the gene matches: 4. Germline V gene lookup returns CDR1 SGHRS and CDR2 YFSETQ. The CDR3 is CASRGLAGVADTQYF. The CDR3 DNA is TGCGCCAGCAGAGGACTAGCGGGAGTTGCAGATACGCAGTATTTT. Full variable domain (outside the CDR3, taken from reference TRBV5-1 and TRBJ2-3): KAGVTQTPRYLIKTRGQQVTLSCSPISGHRSVSWYQQTPGQGLQFLFEYFSETQRNKGNFPGRFSGRQFSNSRSEMNVSTLELGDSALYLCASRGLAGVADTQYFGPGTRLTVL.

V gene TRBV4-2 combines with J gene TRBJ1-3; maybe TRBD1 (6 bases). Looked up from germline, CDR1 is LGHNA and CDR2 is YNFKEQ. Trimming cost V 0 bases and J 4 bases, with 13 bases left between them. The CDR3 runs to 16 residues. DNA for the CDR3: TGTGCCAGCAGCCAAGATCTACAGGGACCGGGAAACACCATATATTTT. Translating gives CASSQDLQGPGNTIYF.

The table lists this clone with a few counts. In nucleotides, the CDR3 is TGTGCCAGCAGCGCAGCTGGGGGCGATCAGCCCCAGCATTTT. Its protein product is CASSAAGGDQPQHF. The J gene is TRBJ1-5, the V gene TRBV7-9, with D tentatively TRBD1 (6 bases). The germline gives CDR1 SEHNR, CDR2 FQNEAQ (reference sequence). Between the trimmed V and J ends, which lost 5 bases and 5 bases, there was a span of 13 bases. The CDR3 totals 14 residues.

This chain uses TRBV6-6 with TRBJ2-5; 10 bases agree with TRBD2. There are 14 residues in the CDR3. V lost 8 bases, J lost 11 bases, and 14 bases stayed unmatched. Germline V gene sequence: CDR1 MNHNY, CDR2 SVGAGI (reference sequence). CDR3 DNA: TGTGCCAGCGGGATAGCGGGGGGCATGGGGGAGCAGTACTTC. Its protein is CASGIAGGMGEQYF.

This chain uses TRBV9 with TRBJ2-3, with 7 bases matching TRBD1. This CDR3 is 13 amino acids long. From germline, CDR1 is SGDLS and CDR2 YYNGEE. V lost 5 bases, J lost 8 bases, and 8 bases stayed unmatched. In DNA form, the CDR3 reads TGTGCCAGCAGTCGTACAGGGGCGGGTACGCAGTATTTT. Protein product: CASSRTGAGTQYF.

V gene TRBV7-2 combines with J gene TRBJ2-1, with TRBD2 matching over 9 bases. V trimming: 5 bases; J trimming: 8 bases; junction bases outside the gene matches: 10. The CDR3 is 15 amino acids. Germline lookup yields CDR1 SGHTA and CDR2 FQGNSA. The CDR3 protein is CASSNGTSWRDEQFF. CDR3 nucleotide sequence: TGTGCCAGCAGCAACGGGACTAGCTGGCGAGATGAGCAGTTCTTC.